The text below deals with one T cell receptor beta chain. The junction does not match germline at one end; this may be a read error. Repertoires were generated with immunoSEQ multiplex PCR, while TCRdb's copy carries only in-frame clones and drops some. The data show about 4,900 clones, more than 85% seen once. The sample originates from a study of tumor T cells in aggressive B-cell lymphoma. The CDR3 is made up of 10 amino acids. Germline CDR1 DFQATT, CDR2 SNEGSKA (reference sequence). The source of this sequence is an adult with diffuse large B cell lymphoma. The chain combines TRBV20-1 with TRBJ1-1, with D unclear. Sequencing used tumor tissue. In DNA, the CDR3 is TGCAGTGCTAGAGACTGGGAGCCTCTCTTT. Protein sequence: CSARDWEPLF.